The subject of this entry is one TCR beta chain. Some clones are missing from TCRdb's copy, which holds only in-frame ones; the method was immunoSEQ multiplex PCR. This table has around 100,000 clones, 75% to 95% appearing once. The data are from a study of T cells after somatic rescue of genetic block. Germline V lookup: CDR1 MNHNY, CDR2 SVGAGI (reference sequence). This CDR3 is built from 16 residues. The V gene lost 3 bases and the J gene lost 1 base, with 15 bases spanning the gap. The receptor comes from a woman younger than 30. This chain links TRBV6-6 with TRBJ1-2, with no clear D. Sequencing was done on a sample of peripheral blood mononuclear cells (PBMCs). The CDR3 bases are TGTGCCAGCAGTTATTCCCCCAGGCCGGGTAACTATGGCTACACCTTC. It translates to CASSYSPRPGNYGYTF.